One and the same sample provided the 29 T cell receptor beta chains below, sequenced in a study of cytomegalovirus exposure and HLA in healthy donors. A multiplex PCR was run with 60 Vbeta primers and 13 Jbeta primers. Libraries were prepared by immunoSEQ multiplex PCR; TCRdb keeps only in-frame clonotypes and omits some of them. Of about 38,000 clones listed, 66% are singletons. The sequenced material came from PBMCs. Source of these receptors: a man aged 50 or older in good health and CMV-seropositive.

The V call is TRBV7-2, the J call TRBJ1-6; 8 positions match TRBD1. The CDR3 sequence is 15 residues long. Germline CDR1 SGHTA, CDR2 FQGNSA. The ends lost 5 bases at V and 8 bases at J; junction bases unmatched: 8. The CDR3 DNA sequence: TGTGCCAGCAGCGCCCGGACAGGGATGGATTCACCCCTCCACTTT. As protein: CASSARTGMDSPLHF.

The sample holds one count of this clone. The CDR3, as DNA: TGTGCCAGCAGCCCCCGGGGGGCGGACGGGGAGCTGTTTTTT. Residues: CASSPRGADGELFF. This chain joins TRBV9 and TRBJ2-2, with D possibly matching TRBD2 (7 bases). V was pared by 4 bases and J by 7 bases, with 14 bases between. The CDR3 is 14 residues long. Germline V lookup: CDR1 SGDLS, CDR2 YYNGEE.

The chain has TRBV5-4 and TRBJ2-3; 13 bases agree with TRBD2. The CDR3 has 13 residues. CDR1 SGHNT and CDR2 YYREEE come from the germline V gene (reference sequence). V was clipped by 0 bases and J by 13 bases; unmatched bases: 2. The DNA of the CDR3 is TGTGCCAGCAGCTTGGACGGGACTAGCGGGGAGTATTTT. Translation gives CASSLDGTSGEYF.

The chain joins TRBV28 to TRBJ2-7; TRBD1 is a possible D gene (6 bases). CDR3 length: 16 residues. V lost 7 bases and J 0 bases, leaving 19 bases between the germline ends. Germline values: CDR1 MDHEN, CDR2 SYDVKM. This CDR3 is CASTPRWGHFSYEQYF. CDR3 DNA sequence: TGTGCCAGCACCCCTCGCTGGGGACACTTCTCCTACGAGCAGTACTTC.

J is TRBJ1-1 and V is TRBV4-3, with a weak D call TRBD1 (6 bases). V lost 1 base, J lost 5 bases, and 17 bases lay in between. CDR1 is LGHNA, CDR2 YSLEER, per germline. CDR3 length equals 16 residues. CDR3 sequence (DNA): TGCGCCAGCAGCCAAGGCCCAGGGGATCTGAGAACTGAAGCTTTCTTT. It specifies CASSQGPGDLRTEAFF.

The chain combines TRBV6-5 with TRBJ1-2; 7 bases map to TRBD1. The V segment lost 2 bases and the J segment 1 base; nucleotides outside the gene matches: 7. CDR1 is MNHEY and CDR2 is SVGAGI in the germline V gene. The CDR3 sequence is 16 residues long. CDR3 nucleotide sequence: TGTGCCAGCAGTTACGCCGGGACAGATGGTAACTATGGCTACACCTTC. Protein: CASSYAGTDGNYGYTF.

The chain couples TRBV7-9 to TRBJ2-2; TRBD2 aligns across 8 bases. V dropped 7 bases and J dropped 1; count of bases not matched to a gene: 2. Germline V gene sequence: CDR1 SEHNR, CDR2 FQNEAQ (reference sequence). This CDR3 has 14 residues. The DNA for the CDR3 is TGTGCCAGCACCAGCGGGGGGAACACCGGGGAGCTGTTTTTT. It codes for CASTSGGNTGELFF.

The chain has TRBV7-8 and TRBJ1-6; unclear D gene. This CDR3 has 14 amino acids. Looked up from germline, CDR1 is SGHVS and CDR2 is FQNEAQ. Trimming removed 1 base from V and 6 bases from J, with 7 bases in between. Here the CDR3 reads CASSLELFNSPLHF. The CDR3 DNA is TGTGCCAGCAGCTTAGAACTCTTTAATTCACCCCTCCACTTT.

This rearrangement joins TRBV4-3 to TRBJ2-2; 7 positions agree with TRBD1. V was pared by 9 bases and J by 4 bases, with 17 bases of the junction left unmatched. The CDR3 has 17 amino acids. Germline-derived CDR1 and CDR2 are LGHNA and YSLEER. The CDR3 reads CASRRGQLTLITGELFF. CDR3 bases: TGCGCCAGTCGCAGGGGACAGTTAACTCTAATCACCGGGGAGCTGTTTTTT.

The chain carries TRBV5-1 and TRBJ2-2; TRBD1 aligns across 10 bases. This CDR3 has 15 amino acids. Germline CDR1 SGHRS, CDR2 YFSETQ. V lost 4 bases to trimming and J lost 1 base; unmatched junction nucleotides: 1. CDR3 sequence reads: CASSRDRGNTGELFF. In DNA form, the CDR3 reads TGCGCCAGCAGCCGGGACAGGGGGAACACCGGGGAGCTGTTTTTT.

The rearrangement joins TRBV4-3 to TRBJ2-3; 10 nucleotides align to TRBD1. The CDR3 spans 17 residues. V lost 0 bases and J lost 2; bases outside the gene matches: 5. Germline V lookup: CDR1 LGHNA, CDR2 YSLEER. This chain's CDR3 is CASSQDGTGEFTDTQYF. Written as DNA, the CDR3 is TGCGCCAGCAGCCAAGATGGGACAGGGGAGTTCACAGATACGCAGTATTTT.

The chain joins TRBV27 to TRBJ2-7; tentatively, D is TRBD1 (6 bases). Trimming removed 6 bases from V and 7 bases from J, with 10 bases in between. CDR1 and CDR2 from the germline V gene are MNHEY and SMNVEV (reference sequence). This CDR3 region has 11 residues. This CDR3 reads CASRSQGEQYF. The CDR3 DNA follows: TGTGCCAGCAGGTCGCAGGGGGAGCAGTACTTC.

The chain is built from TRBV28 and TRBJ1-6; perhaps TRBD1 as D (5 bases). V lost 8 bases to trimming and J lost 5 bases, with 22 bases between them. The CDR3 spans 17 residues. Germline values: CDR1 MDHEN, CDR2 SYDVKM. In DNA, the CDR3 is TGTGCCAGCCTATCCCCGGGGAGGGGCAGGGATAATTCACCCCTCCACTTT. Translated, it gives CASLSPGRGRDNSPLHF.

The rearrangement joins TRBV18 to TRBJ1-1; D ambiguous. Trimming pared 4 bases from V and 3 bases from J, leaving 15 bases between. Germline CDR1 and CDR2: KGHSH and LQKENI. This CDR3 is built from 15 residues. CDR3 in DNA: TGTGCCAGCTCACTAGCCCCGGGTGGAGACACTGAAGCTTTCTTT. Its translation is CASSLAPGGDTEAFF.

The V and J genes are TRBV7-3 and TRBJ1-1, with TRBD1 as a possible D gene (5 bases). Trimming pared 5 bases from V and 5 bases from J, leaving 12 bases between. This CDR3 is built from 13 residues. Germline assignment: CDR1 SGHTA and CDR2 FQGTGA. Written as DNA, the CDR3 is TGTGCCAGCAGCCTCGGAGGGGATACTGAAGCTTTCTTT. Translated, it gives CASSLGGDTEAFF.

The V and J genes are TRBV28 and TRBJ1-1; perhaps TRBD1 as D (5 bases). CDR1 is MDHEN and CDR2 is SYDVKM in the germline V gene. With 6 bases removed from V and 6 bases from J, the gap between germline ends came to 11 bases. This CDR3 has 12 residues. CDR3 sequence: CASRKGVPEAFF. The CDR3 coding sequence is TGTGCCAGCAGGAAAGGGGTCCCTGAAGCTTTCTTT. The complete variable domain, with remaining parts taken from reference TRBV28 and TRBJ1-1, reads DVKVTQSSRYLVKRTGEKVFLECVQDMDHENMFWYRQDPGLGLRLIYFSYDVKMKEKGDIPEGYSVSREKKERFSLILESASTNQTSMYLCASRKGVPEAFFGQGTRLTVV.

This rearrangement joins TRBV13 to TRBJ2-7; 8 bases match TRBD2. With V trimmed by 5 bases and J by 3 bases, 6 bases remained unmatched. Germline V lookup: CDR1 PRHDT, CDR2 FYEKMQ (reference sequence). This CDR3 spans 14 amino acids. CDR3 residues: CASSARTSIYEQYF. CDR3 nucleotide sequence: TGTGCCAGCAGCGCAAGGACTAGCATCTACGAGCAGTACTTC.

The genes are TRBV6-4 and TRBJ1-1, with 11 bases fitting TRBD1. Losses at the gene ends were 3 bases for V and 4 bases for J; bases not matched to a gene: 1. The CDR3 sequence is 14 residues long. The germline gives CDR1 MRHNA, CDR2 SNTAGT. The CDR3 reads CASSEGTGGTEAFF. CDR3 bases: TGTGCCAGCAGTGAGGGGACAGGGGGCACTGAAGCTTTCTTT.

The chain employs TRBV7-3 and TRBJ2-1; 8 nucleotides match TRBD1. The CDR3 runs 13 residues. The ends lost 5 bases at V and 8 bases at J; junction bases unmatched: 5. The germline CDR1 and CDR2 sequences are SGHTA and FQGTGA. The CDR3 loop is CASSTPGGHEQFF. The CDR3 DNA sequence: TGTGCCAGCAGCACCCCAGGGGGCCATGAGCAGTTCTTC.

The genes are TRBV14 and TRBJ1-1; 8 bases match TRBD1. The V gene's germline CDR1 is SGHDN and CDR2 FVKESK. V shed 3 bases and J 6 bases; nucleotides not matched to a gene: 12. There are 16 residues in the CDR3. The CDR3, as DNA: TGTGCCAGCAGCCACGGACCGGGACAGGATGAGCCTGAAGCTTTCTTT. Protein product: CASSHGPGQDEPEAFF.

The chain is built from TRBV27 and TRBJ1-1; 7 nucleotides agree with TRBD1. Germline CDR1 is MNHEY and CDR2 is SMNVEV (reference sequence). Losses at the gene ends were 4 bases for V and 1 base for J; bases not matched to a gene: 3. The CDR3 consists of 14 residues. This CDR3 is CASSWDRRNTEAFF. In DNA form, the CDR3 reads TGTGCCAGCAGTTGGGACAGAAGGAACACTGAAGCTTTCTTT.

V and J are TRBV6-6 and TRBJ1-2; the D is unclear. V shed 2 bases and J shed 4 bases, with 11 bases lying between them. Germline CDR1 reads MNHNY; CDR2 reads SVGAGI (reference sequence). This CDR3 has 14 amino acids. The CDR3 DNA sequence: TGTGCCAGCAGTTACGGTGAGCTGAGCTATGGCTACACCTTC. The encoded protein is CASSYGELSYGYTF.

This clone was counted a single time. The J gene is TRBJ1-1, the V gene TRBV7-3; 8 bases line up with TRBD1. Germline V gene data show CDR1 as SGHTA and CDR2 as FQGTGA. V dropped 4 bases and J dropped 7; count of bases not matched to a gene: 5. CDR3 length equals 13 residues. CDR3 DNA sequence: TGTGCCAGCAGCTCTGGACAGGGACTTGAAGCTTTCTTT. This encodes CASSSGQGLEAFF. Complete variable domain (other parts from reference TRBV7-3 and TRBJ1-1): GAGVSQTPSNKVTEKGKYVELRCDPISGHTALYWYRQSLGQGPEFLIYFQGTGAADDSGLPNDRFFAVRPEGSVSTLKIQRTERGDSAVYLCASSSGQGLEAFFGQGTRLTVV.

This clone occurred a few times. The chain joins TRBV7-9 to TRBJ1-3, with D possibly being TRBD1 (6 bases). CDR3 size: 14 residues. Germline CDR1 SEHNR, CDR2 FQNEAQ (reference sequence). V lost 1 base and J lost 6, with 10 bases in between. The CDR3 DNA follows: TGTGCCAGCAGCTTAGACAACAGGGAAAACACCATATATTTT. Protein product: CASSLDNRENTIYF.

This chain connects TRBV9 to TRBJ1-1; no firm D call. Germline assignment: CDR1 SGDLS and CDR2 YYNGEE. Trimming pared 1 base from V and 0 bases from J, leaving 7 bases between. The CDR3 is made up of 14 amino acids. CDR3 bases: TGTGCCAGCAGCGTAATGTCAGTGAACACTGAAGCTTTCTTT. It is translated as CASSVMSVNTEAFF.

The CDR3 DNA follows: TGTGCCAGCAGTTACTCACACACAGATACGCAGTATTTT. This codes for CASSYSHTDTQYF. This sequence joins TRBV6-5 and TRBJ2-3; D is undetermined. Trimming removed 0 bases from V and 2 bases from J, with 3 bases in between. CDR3 length: 13 residues. Looked up from germline, CDR1 is MNHEY and CDR2 is SVGAGI.

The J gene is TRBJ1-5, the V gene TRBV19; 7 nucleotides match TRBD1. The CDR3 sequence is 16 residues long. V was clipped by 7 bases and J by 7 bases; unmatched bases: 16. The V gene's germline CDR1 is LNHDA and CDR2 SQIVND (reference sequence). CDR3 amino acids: CASTSGPGQSRQPQHF. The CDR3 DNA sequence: TGTGCCAGTACCTCCGGTCCGGGACAGTCCCGCCAGCCCCAGCATTTT.

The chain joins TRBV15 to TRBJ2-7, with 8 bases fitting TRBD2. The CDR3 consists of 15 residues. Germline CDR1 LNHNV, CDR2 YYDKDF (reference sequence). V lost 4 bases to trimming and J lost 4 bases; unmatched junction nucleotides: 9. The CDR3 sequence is CATSNAAGASYEQYF. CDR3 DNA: TGTGCCACCAGCAATGCAGCGGGGGCCTCTTACGAGCAGTACTTC.

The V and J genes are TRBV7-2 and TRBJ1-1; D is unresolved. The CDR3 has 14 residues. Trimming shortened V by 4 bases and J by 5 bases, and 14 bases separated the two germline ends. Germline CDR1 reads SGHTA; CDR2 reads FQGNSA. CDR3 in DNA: TGTGCCAGCAGCTCTGACTGGGGAGGGACTGAAGCTTTCTTT. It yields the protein CASSSDWGGTEAFF.